This TCR beta chain was documented in a study of blood T cell repertoires in COVID-19. Study-wide context: T cells, B-cell-depleted T cells, or PBMCs provided the cDNA or gDNA that served as material.

Repertoires were generated with immunoSEQ multiplex PCR, while TCRdb's copy carries only in-frame clones and drops some. This sample has about 54,000 clones, with approximately 90% found just once. The CDR3 has 13 amino acids. CDR1 and CDR2 (germline): LGHNT, FRNRAP. V shed 2 bases and J shed 3 bases, with 5 bases lying between them. The specimen sequenced was peripheral blood. The clonotype originates from a woman in her thirties or forties with active COVID-19. The V and J genes are TRBV12-5 and TRBJ1-5; no reliable D call. The CDR3 here is CASGLTDNQPQHF. DNA of the CDR3: TGTGCTAGTGGTTTGACAGACAATCAGCCCCAGCATTTT.